This record concerns one T cell receptor beta chain sequence. The data were taken from a study of blood T cell repertoires in COVID-19. Clones were sequenced by immunoSEQ multiplex PCR, and TCRdb holds only the in-frame ones, with some missing. Of about 260,000 clones detected, around 84% appear once; the ten largest clones hold 4.2%. CDR3 length: 19 amino acids. V dropped 2 bases and J dropped 4 bases, with 27 bases sitting between them. Germline CDR1 is LGHNA and CDR2 is YSLEER. The chain is built from TRBV4-3 and TRBJ2-7; a weak D match, TRBD2 (6 bases). The receptor's source is a man between 60 and 75 years old with acute or convalescent COVID-19. Sequenced sample: peripheral blood. The CDR3 DNA sequence: TGCGCCAGCAGCCAATTTGCTCGAGGCGGGAACTCCCCAGGATACGAGCAGTACTTC. Translated: CASSQFARGGNSPGYEQYF.